This T cell receptor beta chain derives from a study of T cells in Graves' hyperthyroidism and ophthalmopathy (dated by TCRdb to between 2019 and 2020). For the wider study: Peripheral blood samples were taken at the time of initial diagnosis, prior to any treatment. After blood sampling, hyperthyroidism patients were treated with methimazole at a starting dose of 30 mg daily, and ophthalmopathy patients were treated with high-dose intravenous methylprednisolone. In addition, the study compared T-cell repertoires in thyroid tissue and in blood from about six Graves' hyperthyroidism patients. Whether ophthalmopathy could be predicted prospectively was tested in an independent validation cohort made up of approximately 19 hyperthyroidism patients plus 17 patients who later progressed to ophthalmopathy. According to the paper, TCR Vbeta CDR3 sequencing was carried out on approximately 140 peripheral blood samples, which came from under 50 ophthalmopathy, fewer than 80 hyperthyroidism and about 17 progressor patients. The 95 to 100 discovery patients were randomly divided into training and test sets at a 7:3 ratio. To identify TCR V-J signatures that set the groups apart, the researchers used a discovery cohort of about a hundred patients, made up of around 40 with Graves' ophthalmopathy and some 60 with stable Graves' hyperthyroidism. What the authors observed across the whole study: During validation, the model predicted progression to ophthalmopathy a median of around 6 months ahead of onset, with almost 71% sensitivity and less than 85% specificity. Most expanded thyroid clonotypes (frequency above 0.001) were also detected in blood, suggesting blood repertoires may reflect thyroid immune responses. No statistical method was used to set the sample size in advance, and investigators knew the group allocation. A model built on a 13 V-J signature distinguished ophthalmopathy from stable hyperthyroidism, reaching approximately 89% sensitivity and approximately 81% specificity in cross-validation and 80%/75% in testing.

The TCR beta CDR3 regions were amplified from the RNA transcripts. The first round of RT-PCR for the TCR CDR3 was performed with the HTBI primer set and the Qiagen OneStep RT-PCR kit. The libraries were constructed in a second round of multiplex PCR and then size-selected and purified. Libraries were sequenced paired-end with 100 bp reads on an Illumina HiSeq2000. In the paper's pipeline: SOAPnuke was used to process the raw data, throwing out any read that contained adapters or uncalled bases, had a mean Phred below 15, or lacked an exact constant-primer or identifier match. COPE v1.2.5 was used to merge high-quality paired reads, and clonotypes were defined as unique nucleotide sequences. MiTCR v1.1 was used to align the clonotypes against IMGT TRBV, TRBD and TRBJ reference segments. The analysis was restricted to V-J combinations with a frequency above 0.0001, which together covered just over 99% of the repertoires. A TCS score was defined as the ratio of F50 (clonal expansion) to E x V (chaos), with BLOSUM62-based TCRdist applied between CDR3 peptides within each V-J. Welch's t-statistics and random forest reduced fewer than 600 V-J features to 13, which were used in a naive Bayes classifier (R e1071). Clones were called with MiXCR by TCRdb after fastp trimmed the public reads at Q25, and only in-frame beta chains were retained. Rows are combined by CDR3 protein, so each entry shows the most common genes and DNA. The V and J calls reflect TCRdb's pipeline rather than the authors' work. The sample table records about 320,000 distinct CDR3 sequences; 16% of these occur just once. The ten most abundant clones make up around a third of the sample.

Graves' hyperthyroidism was defined as stable when no progression to ophthalmopathy occurred over 18 months of follow-up. Hyperthyroidism patients were newly diagnosed, with disease duration under 2 months, and aged 18 to 65 years. Patients with uncontrolled infections, other autoimmune diseases, pregnancy or lactation were excluded. Diagnoses were established on the basis of clinical symptoms, serum thyroxine and TRAb, thyroid ultrasound, and orbital computed tomography. Ficoll-Paque density gradient centrifugation was used to isolate PBMCs from under 11 ml of fresh peripheral blood. Total RNA was extracted using Trizol reagent, and RNA quality was assessed on an Agilent 2100 Bioanalyzer. In its sample, this clonotype was seen many times. Its antigen target is currently unknown. Base-call qualities are not available, and no considerably larger clone is one nucleotide away. The CDR3 measures 16 amino acids from cysteine to phenylalanine. Only the CDR3 portion is preserved as DNA: 48 bases, with reading frame beginning at the first base. The V end loses 5 bases and the J end loses 5 bases, and a stretch of 21 bases separates them. CDR1 is given as SGHNT and CDR2 as YENEEA, both from the germline V gene.

The source of this sequence is a man aged 25-40 years with Graves' hyperthyroidism. The receptor chain draws on TRBV11-3 and TRBJ1-2; the D gene is not confidently resolved. Specimen: blood. CDR3 loop: CASSPTPRAWGYGYTF. Here is the DNA: TGTGCCAGCAGCCCAACCCCTCGGGCCTGGGGATATGGCTACACCTTC. The CDR3, completed at both ends by the reference TRBV11-3 and TRBJ1-2 genes, gives the full variable domain EAGVVQSPRYKIIEKKQPVAFWCNPISGHNTLYWYLQNLGQGPELLIRYENEEAVDDSQLPKDRFSAERLKGVDSTLKIQPAELGDSAVYLCASSPTPRAWGYGYTFGSGTRLTVV.